This T cell receptor (beta chain) was captured by sequencing in a study of blood T cells in healthy people across ages. V shed 0 bases and J 9 bases; nucleotides not matched to a gene: 10. The CDR3 extends over 15 amino acids. The germline V gene has CDR1 SGHVS and CDR2 FNYEAQ. For the second PCR, which ran for about 6 to 12 cycles, a sample-barcoded 5' primer and a J-beta primer mix were used. Every cDNA molecule carried a tag from a template-switch adaptor bearing 12 random nucleotides. TCRdb reanalysed the 5' RACE reads using MiXCR and keeps one entry per CDR3 protein. Here the sample spans about 800,000 distinct CDR3 sequences, approximately 25% being singletons. This sample was also put to use in a study of T cells of mothers and their children. As reported in that work: The people who donated were three healthy Caucasian mothers and their six children.

The chain links TRBV7-6 to TRBJ2-5; 7 bases line up with TRBD2. The receptor was derived from a boy between 10 and 17 years old in good health. The sequencing sample was made of blood. The CDR3 coding sequence is TGTGCCAGCAGCTTAGCAGCTAGCGGAGCAGGGCCCCAGTACTTC. Translated, it gives CASSLAASGAGPQYF.